These T cell receptor beta chains were read from a single sample in a study of T cells in Graves' hyperthyroidism and ophthalmopathy. TCRdb reprocessed the multiplex PCR reads via MiXCR and lists one record per CDR3 protein. Altogether a few hundred thousand distinct CDR3 sequences are present, 13% to 15% being singletons, with the ten largest covering roughly 17%. The sample comprised blood. These receptors were collected from a young woman with Graves' hyperthyroidism. Both conserved end residues are part of each CDR3. A D gene is named only where the DNA matches it firmly. Clone size appears in some rows only: once, few, many, or a class for an expanded clone.

>TRBJ1-2|few|TRBD1|TRBV10-3
CAISDPRQGPVTNYGYTF
TGTGCCATCAGTGACCCACGACAGGGGCCGGTAACTAACTATGGCTACACCTTC
>TRBJ2-2|many|TRBD1|TRBV27
CASSPSGTGNTGELFF
TGTGCCAGCAGCCCCTCCGGGACAGGGAACACCGGGGAGCTGTTTTTT
>TRBJ2-3|many|.|TRBV24-1
CATSDLQGPDTQYF
TGTGCCACCAGTGATTTGCAGGGACCAGATACGCAGTATTTT
>TRBJ1-5|.|.|TRBV9
CASSVAGGNQPQHF
TGTGCCAGCAGCGTTGCGGGTGGCAATCAGCCCCAGCATTTT
>TRBJ1-2|many|.|TRBV2
CASSDMGGYTF
TGTGCCAGCAGTGATATGGGTGGCTACACCTTC
>TRBJ1-2|.|.|TRBV6-1
CASSGVGYTF
TGTGCCAGCAGTGGGGTTGGCTACACCTTC
>TRBJ2-3|.|TRBD1|TRBV27
CASSRRDREPDTQYF
TGTGCCAGCAGTCGCCGGGACAGGGAACCAGATACGCAGTATTTT
>TRBJ2-3|few|.|TRBV9
CASSVGGRGRFGTDTQYF
TGTGCCAGCAGCGTAGGAGGGAGGGGGCGCTTCGGCACAGATACGCAGTATTTT
>TRBJ2-1|many|TRBD2|TRBV28
CASSSNLAGSYNEQFF
TGTGCCAGCAGTTCGAATCTAGCGGGTTCCTACAATGAGCAGTTCTTC
>TRBJ2-1|.|TRBD2|TRBV30
CAWSVVGSGRHEQFF
TGTGCCTGGAGTGTAGTGGGTAGCGGGAGGCATGAGCAGTTCTTC
>TRBJ2-1|.|TRBD2|TRBV20-1
CSARDLAGGRNEQFF
TGCAGTGCTAGAGATCTCGCGGGAGGGAGAAATGAGCAGTTCTTC
>TRBJ2-5|many|.|TRBV20-1
CSASPPGGRQETQYF
TGCAGTGCTAGCCCCCCCGGGGGGCGCCAAGAGACCCAGTACTTC
>TRBJ1-2|many|.|TRBV6-5
CASSYRGSPYGYTF
TGTGCCAGCAGTTACCGGGGCTCCCCCTATGGCTACACCTTC
>TRBJ1-5|.|TRBD1|TRBV7-9
CASSSDTGGEPQHF
TGTGCCAGCAGCTCCGACACAGGGGGGGAGCCCCAGCATTTT
>TRBJ2-1|many|.|TRBV7-3
CASTSWELGNEQFF
TGTGCCAGCACTTCGTGGGAATTGGGGAATGAGCAGTTCTTC
>TRBJ1-1|few|.|TRBV30
CAWAQGVGTEAFF
TGTGCCTGGGCGCAGGGCGTAGGAACTGAAGCTTTCTTT
>TRBJ1-2|few|.|TRBV14
CASSHSSPANYGYIF
TGTGCCAGCAGCCATTCCTCCCCGGCTAACTATGGCTACATCTTC
>TRBJ1-1|.|.|TRBV19
CASSGDRFPTEAFF
TGTGCCAGTAGTGGCGACAGGTTCCCCACTGAAGCTTTCTTT
>TRBJ2-1|many|.|TRBV20-1
CSAPWVQRNNEQFF
TGCAGTGCCCCCTGGGTACAGCGAAACAATGAGCAGTTCTTC
>TRBJ2-1|many|TRBD2|TRBV11-2
CASSFLAGPYNEQFF
TGTGCCAGCAGCTTTTTAGCGGGACCCTACAATGAGCAGTTCTTC
>TRBJ2-1|many|TRBD2|TRBV10-3
CAIREASGRTYNEQFF
TGTGCCATCAGAGAGGCTAGCGGGAGAACCTACAATGAGCAGTTCTTC
>TRBJ2-5|many|.|TRBV5-1
CASSLVSEETQYF
TGCGCCAGCAGCTTGGTTAGCGAAGAGACCCAGTACTTC
>TRBJ2-5|.|.|TRBV6-1
CASRVFGGQLGETQYF
TGTGCCAGCAGGGTTTTCGGAGGGCAACTGGGAGAGACCCAGTACTTC
>TRBJ2-4|few|.|TRBV19
CASSIRTVAKNIQYF
TGTGCCAGTAGTATACGGACAGTAGCCAAAAACATTCAGTACTTC
>TRBJ1-3|.|.|TRBV4-1
CASSQGWFSNISSGNTIYF
TGCGCCAGCAGCCAAGGTTGGTTTTCGAACATCTCGTCTGGAAACACCATATATTTT
>TRBJ2-1|.|.|TRBV5-1
CASSHMTESRGNEQFF
TGCGCCAGCAGCCATATGACAGAGTCCCGGGGGAATGAGCAGTTCTTC
>TRBJ2-7|many|.|TRBV6-5
CASSYSTGAYEQYF
TGTGCCAGCAGTTACTCGACTGGCGCCTACGAGCAGTACTTC
>TRBJ1-1|many|.|TRBV18
CASSPLQGNTEAFF
TGTGCCAGCTCACCTTTACAGGGTAACACTGAAGCTTTCTTT
>TRBJ1-1|.|TRBD1|TRBV4-1
CASSQETGGSEAFF
TGCGCCAGCAGCCAGGAAACAGGGGGCTCTGAAGCTTTCTTT
>TRBJ2-3|many|.|TRBV12-3/TRBV12-4
CASKRGLDTQYF
TGTGCCAGCAAGCGCGGGTTAGATACGCAGTATTTT
>TRBJ2-5|many|.|TRBV2
CASSDGTKYF
TGTGCCAGCAGTGATGGGACCAAGTACTTC
>TRBJ2-4|few|.|TRBV13
CASSWTLAKNIQYF
TGTGCCAGCAGCTGGACTTTAGCCAAAAACATTCAGTACTTC
>TRBJ2-1|many|TRBD2|TRBV11-2
CASSASGGRLFF
TGTGCCAGCAGCGCGTCGGGAGGGAGGTTGTTCTTC
>TRBJ1-1|many|.|TRBV19
CASSPGRLLNTEAFF
TGTGCCAGTAGCCCGGGCCGCTTATTGAACACTGAAGCTTTCTTT
>TRBJ2-3|.|TRBD1|TRBV7-3
CASSSTSGGFRTDTQYF
TGTGCCAGCAGCTCGACTTCAGGGGGCTTTCGCACAGATACGCAGTATTTT
>TRBJ1-1|many|.|TRBV19
CASSIVQGNEAFF
TGTGCCAGTAGTATAGTTCAGGGAAACGAAGCTTTCTTT
>TRBJ2-2|few|TRBD2|TRBV6-1
CASGTRLYGGELFF
TGTGCCAGTGGGACTAGACTATACGGCGGGGAGCTGTTTTTT
>TRBJ2-2|few|.|TRBV7-3
CASSSSYNTGELFF
TGTGCCAGCAGCTCCTCATACAACACCGGGGAGCTGTTTTTT
>TRBJ2-1|many|TRBD2|TRBV5-1
CASSSPILAGGNEQFF
TGCGCCAGCAGCTCCCCCATTCTAGCGGGAGGCAATGAGCAGTTCTTC
>TRBJ2-7|.|TRBD2|TRBV3-1
CASSQASGSSYERYF
TGTGCCAGCAGCCAAGCTAGCGGGAGCTCCTACGAGCGGTACTTC
>TRBJ1-5|many|.|TRBV12-3/TRBV12-4
CASSLSRGDNQPQHF
TGTGCCAGCAGTTTATCTAGGGGCGACAATCAGCCCCAGCATTTT
>TRBJ1-3|many|.|TRBV28
CASSPQDTGRNTIYF
TGTGCCAGCAGTCCTCAAGACACAGGGCGAAACACCATATATTTT
>TRBJ1-5|.|.|TRBV19
CASSHTPLPNQVGQPQHF
TGTGCCAGTAGCCATACCCCCTTGCCCAATCAGGTCGGTCAGCCCCAGCATTTT
>TRBJ1-5|few|.|TRBV18
CASSQRTDSNQPQHF
TGTGCCAGCTCACAGAGGACGGATAGCAATCAGCCCCAGCATTTT
>TRBJ1-1|many|.|TRBV5-1
CASSSAGKGHAEAFF
TGCGCCAGCAGCTCCGCCGGGAAGGGCCACGCTGAAGCTTTCTTT
>TRBJ1-2|many|TRBD1|TRBV11-3
CASSVAATGYGGYTF
TGTGCCAGCAGCGTAGCGGCGACAGGGTACGGTGGCTACACCTTC
>TRBJ2-7|.|TRBD2|TRBV3-1
CASSQGLAGGPYEQYF
TGTGCCAGCAGCCAAGGGTTAGCGGGAGGGCCTTACGAGCAGTACTTC
>TRBJ2-3|.|.|TRBV18
CARSQVNGIETDTQYF
TGTGCCAGGTCTCAGGTGAACGGGATAGAGACAGATACGCAGTATTTT
>TRBJ2-1|many|.|TRBV10-3
CAISKDGLGGEQFF
TGTGCCATCAGTAAGGACGGGCTTGGGGGTGAGCAGTTCTTC
>TRBJ2-7|many|.|TRBV9
CASSVDGPYEQYF
TGTGCCAGCAGCGTAGATGGACCGTACGAGCAGTACTTC
>TRBJ2-3|.|TRBD2|TRBV20-1
CSAGRASGTRATQYF
TGCAGTGCCGGGCGGGCTAGCGGGACCCGAGCTACGCAGTATTTT
>TRBJ1-1|many|.|TRBV7-3
CASSLRTPRGLTEAFF
TGTGCCAGCAGCTTAAGGACCCCCCGCGGGCTCACTGAAGCTTTCTTT
>TRBJ1-4|many|TRBD1|TRBV27
CASSSYQGATNEKLFF
TGTGCCAGCAGTTCTTATCAGGGGGCAACTAATGAAAAACTGTTTTTT
>TRBJ1-1|few|.|TRBV25-1
CASSEYIGEQEAFF
TGTGCCAGCAGTGAATATATAGGTGAGCAAGAAGCTTTCTTT
>TRBJ2-1|many|.|TRBV18
CASSPPDSALSYNEQFF
TGTGCCAGCTCACCCCCAGACTCCGCTCTTTCTTACAATGAGCAATTCTTC